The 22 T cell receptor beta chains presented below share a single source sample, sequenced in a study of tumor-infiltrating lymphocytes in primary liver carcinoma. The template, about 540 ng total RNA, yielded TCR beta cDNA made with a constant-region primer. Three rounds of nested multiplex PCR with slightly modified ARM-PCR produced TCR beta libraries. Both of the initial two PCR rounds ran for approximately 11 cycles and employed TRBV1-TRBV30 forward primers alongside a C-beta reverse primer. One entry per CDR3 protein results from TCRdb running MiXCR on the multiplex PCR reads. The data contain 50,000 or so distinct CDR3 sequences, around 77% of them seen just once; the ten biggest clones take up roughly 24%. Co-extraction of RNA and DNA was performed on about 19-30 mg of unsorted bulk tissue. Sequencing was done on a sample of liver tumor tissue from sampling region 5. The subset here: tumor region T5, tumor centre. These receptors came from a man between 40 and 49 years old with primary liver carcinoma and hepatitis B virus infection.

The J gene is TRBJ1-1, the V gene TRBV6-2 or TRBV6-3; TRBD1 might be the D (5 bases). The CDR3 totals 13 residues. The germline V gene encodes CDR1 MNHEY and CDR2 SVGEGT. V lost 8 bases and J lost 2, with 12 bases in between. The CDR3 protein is CASRLTENTEAFF. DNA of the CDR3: TGTGCCAGCCGACTGACAGAAAACACTGAAGCTTTCTTT.

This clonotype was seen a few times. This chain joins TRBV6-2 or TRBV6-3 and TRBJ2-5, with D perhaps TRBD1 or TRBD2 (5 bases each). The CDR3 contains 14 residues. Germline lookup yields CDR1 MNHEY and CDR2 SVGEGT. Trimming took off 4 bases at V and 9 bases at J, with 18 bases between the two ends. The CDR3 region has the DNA TGTGCCAGCAGTTCACAGACAGTTATGGAGGCCCAGTACTTC. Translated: CASSSQTVMEAQYF.

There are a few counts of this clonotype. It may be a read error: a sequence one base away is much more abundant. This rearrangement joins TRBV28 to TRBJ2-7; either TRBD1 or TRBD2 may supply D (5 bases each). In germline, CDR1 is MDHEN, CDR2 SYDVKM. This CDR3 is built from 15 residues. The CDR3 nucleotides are TGTGCCAACAGTCCCCCAGGGCTAGCTTCCTACGAGCAGTACTTC. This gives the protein CANSPPGLASYEQYF.

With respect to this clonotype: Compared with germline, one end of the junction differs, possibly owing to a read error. CDR3 loop: CASSREALAGWNTGKLFF. Written as DNA, the CDR3 is TGTGCCAGCAGCCGAGAGGCACTAGCGGGATGGAACACCGGGAAGCTGTTTTTT. This chain connects TRBV6-2 or TRBV6-3 to TRBJ2-2; 10 positions match TRBD2. This CDR3 has 18 residues. Germline CDR1 reads MNHEY; CDR2 reads SVGEGT.

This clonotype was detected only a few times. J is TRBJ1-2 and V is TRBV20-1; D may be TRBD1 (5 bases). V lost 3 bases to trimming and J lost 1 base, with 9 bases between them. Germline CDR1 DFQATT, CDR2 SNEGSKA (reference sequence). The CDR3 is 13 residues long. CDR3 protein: CSASRTLNYGYTF. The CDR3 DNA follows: TGCAGTGCTAGCAGGACACTTAACTATGGCTACACCTTC.

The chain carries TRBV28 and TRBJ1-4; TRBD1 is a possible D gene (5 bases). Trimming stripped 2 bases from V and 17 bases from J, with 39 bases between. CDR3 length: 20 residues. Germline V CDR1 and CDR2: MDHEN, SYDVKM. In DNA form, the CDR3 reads TGTGCCAGCAGTTTAATGGGTCTGGTGAATACGGGGGTCCAGAATGAAAAAGTATTTTTT. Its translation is CASSLMGLVNTGVQNEKVFF.

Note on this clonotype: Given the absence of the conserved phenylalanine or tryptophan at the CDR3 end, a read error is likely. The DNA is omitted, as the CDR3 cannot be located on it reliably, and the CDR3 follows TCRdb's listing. CDR3 region: CASSPRPGTPETQYL. The chain combines TRBV13 with TRBJ2-5; the table's D call, TRBD2, has no DNA check behind it. Germline V CDR1 and CDR2: PRHDT, FYEKMQ (reference sequence). The CDR3 numbers 15 amino acids, ends counted.

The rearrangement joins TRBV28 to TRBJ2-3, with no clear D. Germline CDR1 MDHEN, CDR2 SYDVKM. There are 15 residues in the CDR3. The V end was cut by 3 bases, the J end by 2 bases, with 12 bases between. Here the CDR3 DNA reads TGTGCCAGCAGTTTCCCAGCAGGTTACACAGATACGCAGTATTTT. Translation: CASSFPAGYTDTQYF.

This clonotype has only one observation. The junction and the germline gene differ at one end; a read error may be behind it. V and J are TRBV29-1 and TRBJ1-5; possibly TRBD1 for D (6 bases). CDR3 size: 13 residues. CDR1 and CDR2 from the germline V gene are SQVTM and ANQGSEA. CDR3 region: CSVMGTPGQPQHF. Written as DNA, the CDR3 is TGCAGCGTTATGGGGACCCCAGGACAGCCCCAACATTTT.

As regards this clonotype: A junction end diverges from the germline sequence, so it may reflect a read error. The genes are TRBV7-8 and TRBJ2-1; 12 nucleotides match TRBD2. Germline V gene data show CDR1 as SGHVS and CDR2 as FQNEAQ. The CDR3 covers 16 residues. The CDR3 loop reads CAISYLAGGSYNEQFF. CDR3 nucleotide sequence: TGTGCCATCAGCTATCTAGCGGGAGGGTCCTATAATGAGCAGTTCTTC. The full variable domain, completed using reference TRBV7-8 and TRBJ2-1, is GAGVSQSPRYKVAKRGQDVALRCDPISGHVSLFWYQQALGQGPEFLTYFQNEAQLDKSGLPSDRFFAERPEGSVSTLKIQRTQQEDSAVYLCAISYLAGGSYNEQFFGPGTRLTVL.

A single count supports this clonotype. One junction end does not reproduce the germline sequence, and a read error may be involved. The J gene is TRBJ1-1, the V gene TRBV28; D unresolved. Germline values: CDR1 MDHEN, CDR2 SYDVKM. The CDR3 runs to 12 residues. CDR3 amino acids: CASSLILTEVFF. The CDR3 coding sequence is TGTGCCAGCAGTTTAATCCTTACTGAAGTTTTCTTT.

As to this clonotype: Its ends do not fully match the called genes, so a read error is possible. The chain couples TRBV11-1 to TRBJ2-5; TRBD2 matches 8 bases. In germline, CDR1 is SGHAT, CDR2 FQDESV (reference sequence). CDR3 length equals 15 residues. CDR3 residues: CPSTLMGLEGETQYF. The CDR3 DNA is TGTCCCAGCACGCTCATGGGACTAGAGGGAGAGACCCAGTACTTC.

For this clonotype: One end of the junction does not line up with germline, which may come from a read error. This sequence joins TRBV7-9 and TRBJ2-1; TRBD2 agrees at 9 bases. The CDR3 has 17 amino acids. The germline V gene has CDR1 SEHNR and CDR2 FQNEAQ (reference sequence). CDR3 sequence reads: CASSLTSGQLNYNDQFF. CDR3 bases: TGTGCCAGCAGCCTGACTAGCGGACAACTAAACTACAATGATCAGTTCTTC.

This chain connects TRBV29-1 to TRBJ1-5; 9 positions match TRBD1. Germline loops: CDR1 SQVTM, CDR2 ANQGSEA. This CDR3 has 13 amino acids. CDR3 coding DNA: TGCATAGTTGAACTGGGACAGGGTCAGCCCCAGCATTTT. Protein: CIVELGQGQPQHF.

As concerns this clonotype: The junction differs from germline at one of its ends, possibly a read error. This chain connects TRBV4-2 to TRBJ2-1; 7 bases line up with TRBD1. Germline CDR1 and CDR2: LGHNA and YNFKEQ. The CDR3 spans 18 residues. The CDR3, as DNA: TGTGACAGCAGCCAAGATTGGAGGACAGGCAGAGTCTACATTGAGCAGTTCTTC. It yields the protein CDSSQDWRTGRVYIEQFF.

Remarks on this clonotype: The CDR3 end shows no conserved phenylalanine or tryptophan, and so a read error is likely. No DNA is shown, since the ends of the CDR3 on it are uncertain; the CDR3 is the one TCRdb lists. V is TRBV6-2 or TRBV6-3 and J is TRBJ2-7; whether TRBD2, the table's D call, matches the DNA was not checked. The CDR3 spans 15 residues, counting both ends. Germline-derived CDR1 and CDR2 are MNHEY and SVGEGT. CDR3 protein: CASSTPTSGGYEQYL.

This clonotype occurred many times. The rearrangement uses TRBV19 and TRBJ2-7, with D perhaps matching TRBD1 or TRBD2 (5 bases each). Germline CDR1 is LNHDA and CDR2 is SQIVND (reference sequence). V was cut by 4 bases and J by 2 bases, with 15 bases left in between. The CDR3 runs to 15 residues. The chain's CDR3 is CASSKLPGAAYEQYF. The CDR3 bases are TGTGCCAGTAGTAAATTACCCGGGGCCGCCTACGAGCAGTACTTC.

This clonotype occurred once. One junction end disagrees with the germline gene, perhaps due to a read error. This CDR3 is CSAEWRGLAEIYSEQFF. CDR3 DNA: TGCAGCGCTGAATGGAGGGGCCTAGCGGAGATCTACAGTGAGCAGTTCTTC. The chain is built from TRBV29-1 and TRBJ2-1; 7 bases match TRBD2. The CDR3 covers 17 residues. CDR1 is SQVTM, CDR2 ANQGSEA, per germline.

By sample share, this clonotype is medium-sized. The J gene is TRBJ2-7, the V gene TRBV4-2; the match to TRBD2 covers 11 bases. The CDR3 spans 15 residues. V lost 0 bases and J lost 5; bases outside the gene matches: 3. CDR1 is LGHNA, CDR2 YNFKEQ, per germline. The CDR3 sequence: CASSQDSGRDNEQYF. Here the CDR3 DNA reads TGTGCCAGCAGCCAAGATAGCGGGAGGGACAACGAGCAGTACTTC.

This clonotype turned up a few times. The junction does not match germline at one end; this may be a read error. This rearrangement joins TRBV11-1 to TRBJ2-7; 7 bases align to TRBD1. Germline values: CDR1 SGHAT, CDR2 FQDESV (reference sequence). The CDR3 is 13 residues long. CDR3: CAGRGKRSYGQYF. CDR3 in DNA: TGTGCAGGCAGGGGGAAGCGATCCTACGGGCAGTACTTC. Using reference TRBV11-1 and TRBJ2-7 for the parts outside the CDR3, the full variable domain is EAEVAQSPRYKITEKSQAVAFWCDPISGHATLYWYRQILGQGPELLVQFQDESVVDDSQLPKDRFSAERLKGVDSTLKIQPAELGDSAMYLCAGRGKRSYGQYFGPGTRLTVT.

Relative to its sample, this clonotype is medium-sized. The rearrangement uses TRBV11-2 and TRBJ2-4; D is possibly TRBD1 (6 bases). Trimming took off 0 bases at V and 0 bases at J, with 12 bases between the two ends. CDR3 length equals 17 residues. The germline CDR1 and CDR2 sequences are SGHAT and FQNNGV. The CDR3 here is CASSLDRTALAKNIQYF. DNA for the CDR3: TGTGCCAGCAGCTTAGACCGGACAGCTCTAGCCAAAAACATTCAGTACTTC.

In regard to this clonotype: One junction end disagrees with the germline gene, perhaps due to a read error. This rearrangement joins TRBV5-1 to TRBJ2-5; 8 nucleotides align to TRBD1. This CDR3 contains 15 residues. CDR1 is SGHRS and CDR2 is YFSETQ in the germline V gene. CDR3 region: CPSSHTGGEQETQYF. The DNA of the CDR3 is TGCCCCAGCAGCCATACAGGGGGAGAACAAGAGACCCAGTACTTC.